This T cell receptor (beta chain) was profiled in a study of T-cell memory formation after mild COVID-19. TCRdb independently ran MiXCR on the 5' RACE reads; one entry per CDR3 protein. The data hold about 81,000 distinct CDR3 sequences, with approximately 23% observed a single time. A few counts support this clonotype. This CDR3 has 14 residues. Germline CDR1 and CDR2: MGHDK and SYGVNS. The trim removed 6 bases at V and 7 bases at J, leaving 6 bases unmatched. The chain combines TRBV25-1 with TRBJ1-6, with 7 bases identical to TRBD1. Sample: PBMCs or a T cell subset sorted from them (not recorded which). This TCR was recovered from a man aged 18-30 years who had mild COVID-19 (a few samples of this study predate the infection). Cell type and time point are not known. The CDR3 region is CASRWGQTNSPLHF. CDR3 coding DNA: TGTGCCAGCAGGTGGGGACAGACCAATTCACCCCTCCACTTT.